This record looks at one T cell receptor (beta chain) sequence and its context. Its antigen remains unknown. CD8 T cells were positively selected from what remained after CD4 positive selection. The source of the sample is a study of naive and memory T cell subsets. An equimolar mix of two oligonucleotides served as the beta constant-region primer for TRBC1 and TRBC2. Nested alpha and beta constant-region primers with the SP2 primer drove four PCR rounds on ligated cDNA. Each CDR3 protein is one row after TCRdb ran MiXCR on the UMI-ligation and nested PCR reads. This sample has around 93,000 distinct CDR3 sequences, with about 10% found just once. Study-level results: Naive repertoires, especially CD8, held a few larger clonotypes, possibly memory cells re-expressing CD45RA.

This receptor was obtained from a human donor in good health. Input material: naive CD4+ T cells from blood.

CDR3 DNA: TGTGCCACCAGCAGAGTGGGCAGTTTATTTGAAAAACTGTTTTTT. Protein: CATSRVGSLFEKLFF. The V gene is TRBV15, the J gene TRBJ1-4; D call uncertain. The CDR3 totals 15 residues. The ends were cut back, 1 base at V and 7 bases at J, with 13 bases in the middle. Germline lookup yields CDR1 LNHNV and CDR2 YYDKDF (reference sequence).